This TCR beta chain stems from a study of blood T cells in healthy people across ages. General study findings and limits: Donor CMV status, an unknown factor, possibly confounded changes in expanded clonotypes.

The second PCR ran about 6 to 12 cycles with a sample-barcoded 5' primer and J-beta primers. A template-switch adaptor with 12 random nucleotides tagged each cDNA molecule. MiXCR was run by TCRdb on the 5' RACE reads, yielding one entry per CDR3 protein. Of around 990,000 distinct CDR3 sequences listed, approximately 26% are singletons. A few counts support this clonotype. Its antigen is undetermined. The CDR3 loop spans 19 amino acids. The V gene's germline CDR1 is SGHTA and CDR2 FQGNSA. V dropped 1 base and J dropped 2 bases, with 18 bases sitting between them. The data were also submitted as part of a second study, on T cells of mothers and their children. As that study records: Unrelated mother-child pairs always had slightly, but never significantly, lower normalized overlap than related pairs.

Sequencing was performed on blood. This rearrangement joins TRBV7-2 to TRBJ2-6; possibly TRBD2 for D (5 bases). The receptor was derived from a girl aged 2-9 years in good health. The CDR3 spells CASSLEGSVREAGANVLTF. For the CDR3, the DNA is TGTGCCAGCAGCTTAGAAGGTAGCGTCCGAGAGGCTGGGGCCAACGTCCTGACTTTC.